This TCR beta chain was profiled in a study of shared clonotypes between healthy human individuals. Samples left unsorted employed about 100 million PBMCs for genomic DNA. This clone was observed a handful of times. Repertoires were generated with immunoSEQ multiplex PCR, while TCRdb's copy carries only in-frame clones and drops some. Of about half a million clones detected, 60% to 80% appear once; the ten largest clones hold approximately 12%. This CDR3 is built from 13 residues. With 4 bases removed from V and 6 bases from J, the gap between germline ends came to 13 bases. CDR1 SGHAT and CDR2 FQDESV come from the germline V gene (reference sequence).

This TCR derives from a woman between 40 and 55 years old in good health. Some clones in this sample may be carry-over from other donors' samples. The gene calls are TRBV11-1 and TRBJ2-7; a weak D match, TRBD2 (5 bases). Sequenced: PBMCs. CDR3 in amino acids: CASSSRGLAEQYF. The CDR3 DNA is TGTGCCAGCAGCTCTAGAGGGTTAGCCGAGCAGTACTTC.